A single sample is the source of the 32 T cell receptor beta chains below, sequenced in a study of cytomegalovirus exposure and HLA in healthy donors. PCR primers comprised 60 Vbeta and 13 Jbeta primers. Sequencing was performed with immunoSEQ multiplex PCR; in TCRdb, only in-frame clones are kept and a portion is missing. The sample table sets out tens of thousands of clones. The specimen sequenced was PBMCs. The receptors come from a male donor in good health and CMV-seronegative.

CDR3 sequence: CASSLSGSTDTQYF. The CDR3 coding sequence is TGTGCCAGCAGCCTTAGCGGGAGCACAGATACGCAGTATTTT. The chain has TRBV7-2 and TRBJ2-3, with 7 bases fitting TRBD2. The CDR3 contains 14 residues. After removal of 5 bases from V and 0 bases from J, the junction contained 2 bases not matched to a gene. Germline V lookup: CDR1 SGHTA, CDR2 FQGNSA.

The V gene is TRBV5-1, the J gene TRBJ2-1; 8 bases agree with TRBD2. This CDR3 contains 14 residues. Germline V gene sequence: CDR1 SGHRS, CDR2 YFSETQ. Trimming took 2 bases from V and 4 from J; bases not matched to a gene: 2. The chain's CDR3 is CASSLIAGYNEQFF. Here the CDR3 DNA reads TGCGCCAGCAGCTTAATAGCGGGATACAATGAGCAGTTCTTC.

The chain uses TRBV7-9 and TRBJ2-2, with 7 bases matching TRBD1. Germline CDR1 is SEHNR and CDR2 is FQNEAQ (reference sequence). Losses at the gene ends were 4 bases for V and 6 bases for J; bases not matched to a gene: 8. The length of the CDR3 is 15 residues. CDR3: CASSSDRAYAGELFF. In DNA form, the CDR3 reads TGTGCCAGCAGCTCCGACAGGGCGTACGCCGGGGAGCTGTTTTTT.

The rearrangement uses TRBV6-4 and TRBJ1-2; maybe TRBD1 (5 bases). The CDR3 runs 15 residues. Trimming took off 0 bases at V and 4 bases at J, with 12 bases between the two ends. The germline V gene encodes CDR1 MRHNA and CDR2 SNTAGT. In DNA form, the CDR3 reads TGTGCCAGCAGTGACTCGACAGTCCCTACCTATGGCTACACCTTC. Translated: CASSDSTVPTYGYTF.

The chain uses TRBV7-9 and TRBJ2-3, with D possibly TRBD1 on 6 matching bases. The V and J ends lost 1 base and 0 bases respectively, with 8 bases between them. The germline gives CDR1 SEHNR, CDR2 FQNEAQ (reference sequence). The length of the CDR3 is 15 residues. The CDR3 DNA is TGTGCCAGCAGCTTAGGACAGGCGAGCACAGATACGCAGTATTTT. It yields the protein CASSLGQASTDTQYF.

V usage is TRBV6-5 and J usage is TRBJ2-3; 9 bases line up with TRBD1. The CDR3 runs 12 residues. V gave up 9 bases and J gave up 3 bases; unmatched junction bases: 1. Germline V lookup: CDR1 MNHEY, CDR2 SVGAGI. CDR3: CARTGGTDTQYF. In nucleotides, the CDR3 is TGTGCCAGGACAGGGGGGACAGATACGCAGTATTTT.

The chain joins TRBV7-3 to TRBJ2-1; the D is unclear. Deletions cut 2 bases from V and 7 bases from J, with 9 bases between. From germline, CDR1 is SGHTA and CDR2 FQGTGA. The CDR3 is made up of 13 amino acids. CDR3 in amino acids: CASSLDPRNEQFF. In nucleotides, the CDR3 is TGTGCCAGCAGCTTAGATCCACGGAATGAGCAGTTCTTC.

The V call is TRBV28, the J call TRBJ2-3, with TRBD2 identical over 8 bases. V trimming: 4 bases; J trimming: 9 bases; junction bases outside the gene matches: 9. This CDR3 is built from 14 residues. Looked up from germline, CDR1 is MDHEN and CDR2 is SYDVKM. CDR3 sequence reads: CASSSGGAGNTQYF. The CDR3 nucleotides are TGTGCCAGCAGTTCGGGGGGGGCAGGCAACACGCAGTATTTT.

In DNA, the CDR3 is TGTGCCAGCAGCTTGGTGCAGGGTAGGGAGCAGTACTTC. Its protein product is CASSLVQGREQYF. V gene TRBV5-4 combines with J gene TRBJ2-7; tentatively, D is TRBD1 (5 bases). V was pared by 0 bases and J by 7 bases, with 11 bases between. The CDR3 extends over 13 amino acids. Germline values: CDR1 SGHNT, CDR2 YYREEE (reference sequence).

V usage is TRBV10-3 and J usage is TRBJ2-5, with D possibly matching TRBD2 (7 bases). Germline CDR1 is ENHRY and CDR2 is SYGVKD. The V and J ends lost 0 bases and 4 bases respectively, with 12 bases between them. The CDR3 loop spans 15 amino acids. The CDR3 protein is CAISESMGGRETQYF. For the CDR3, the DNA is TGTGCCATCAGTGAGTCGATGGGGGGGCGAGAGACCCAGTACTTC.

The chain employs TRBV5-1 and TRBJ2-3, with 9 bases lining up with TRBD2. The CDR3 has 15 residues. With 4 bases clipped from V and 5 bases from J, the junction kept 8 bases outside the gene matches. Germline V gene lookup returns CDR1 SGHRS and CDR2 YFSETQ. This chain's CDR3 is CASSLSGSVKDTQYF. Written as DNA, the CDR3 is TGCGCCAGCAGCCTTAGCGGGAGTGTCAAAGATACGCAGTATTTT.

Considering frequency, this clone is medium-sized. Other DNA sequences in this sample translate to the same CDR3. The chain has TRBV6-4 and TRBJ2-3, with D possibly matching TRBD2 (6 bases). The CDR3 is 15 amino acids. V lost 4 bases and J lost 1, with 12 bases in between. Germline CDR1 reads MRHNA; CDR2 reads SNTAGT. The CDR3 sequence: CASSVTGEGTDTQYF. The DNA of the CDR3 is TGTGCCAGCAGTGTAACGGGAGAGGGCACAGATACGCAGTATTTT.

About this clone itself: Compared with germline, one end of the junction differs, possibly owing to a read error. CDR3 coding DNA: TGCGCCAGCAGCCAAGCCGCCGGGACAGGAGCCTACGAGCAGTACTTC. Protein: CASSQAAGTGAYEQYF. This chain uses TRBV5-4 with TRBJ2-7; TRBD1 agrees at 8 bases. This CDR3 spans 16 amino acids. Germline CDR1 reads SGHNT; CDR2 reads YYREEE (reference sequence).

This chain uses TRBV6-6 with TRBJ2-1; possibly TRBD2 for D (5 bases). Germline CDR1 and CDR2: MNHNY and SVGAGI (reference sequence). This CDR3 is 15 amino acids long. V was cut by 5 bases and J by 6 bases, with 17 bases left in between. DNA of the CDR3: TGTGCCAGCAGTCCTACTAGATCCACCCCCAATGAGCAGTTCTTC. Protein: CASSPTRSTPNEQFF.

The V and J genes are TRBV7-9 and TRBJ1-2, with 9 bases that match TRBD1. Trimming at V came to 4 bases and at J to 6 bases, leaving 3 bases not matched to a gene. The CDR3 covers 13 residues. The germline CDR1 and CDR2 sequences are SEHNR and FQNEAQ (reference sequence). The CDR3 DNA sequence: TGTGCCAGCAGCTCGACAGGGGGTGATGGCTACACCTTC. Residues: CASSSTGGDGYTF.

CDR3 coding DNA: TGTGCCAGCAGCTTGACAGGGCTCAGGGGGAATGAGCAGTTCTTC. Translation gives CASSLTGLRGNEQFF. The chain links TRBV7-3 to TRBJ2-1; TRBD1 agrees at 7 bases. The length of the CDR3 is 15 residues. J lost 7 bases, V lost 3 bases, and 9 bases had no gene match. Germline V gives CDR1 SGHTA, CDR2 FQGTGA.

V is TRBV15 and J is TRBJ2-2; D unclear. Trimming pared 0 bases from V and 1 base from J, leaving 6 bases between. The germline gives CDR1 LNHNV, CDR2 YYDKDF (reference sequence). CDR3 length equals 15 residues. The CDR3 nucleotides are TGTGCCACCAGCAGAGAGCACGGGAACACCGGGGAGCTGTTTTTT. Encoded protein: CATSREHGNTGELFF.

The CDR3 region has the DNA TGTGCCAGCTCACCACGGGTGGGAGCCCATGAGCAGTTCTTC. It yields the protein CASSPRVGAHEQFF. The rearrangement uses TRBV18 and TRBJ2-1; maybe TRBD2 (5 bases). The germline V gene encodes CDR1 KGHSH and CDR2 LQKENI. The CDR3 length is 14 residues. V shed 1 base and J shed 8 bases, with 12 bases lying between them.

This chain uses TRBV28 with TRBJ2-7; 8 bases fit TRBD2. There are 15 residues in the CDR3. The junction had 10 bases not matched to a gene; V was cut back by 8 bases and J by 1 base. Germline V gene data show CDR1 as MDHEN and CDR2 as SYDVKM. Here the CDR3 reads CASQGGGRRSYEQYF. In DNA form, the CDR3 reads TGTGCCAGCCAAGGAGGCGGGAGGAGGTCCTACGAGCAGTACTTC.

The chain is built from TRBV30 and TRBJ2-2; 7 bases line up with TRBD1. This CDR3 contains 15 residues. The V and J ends lost 8 bases and 2 bases, in that order; junction bases with no gene match: 11. Germline V CDR1 and CDR2: GTSNPN, SVGIG (reference sequence). The CDR3 nucleotides read TGTGCCCATGATGGGAGACAGGGAAACACCGGGGAGCTGTTTTTT. Its protein product is CAHDGRQGNTGELFF.

The V call is TRBV25-1, the J call TRBJ1-3; TRBD1 matches 9 bases. Germline lookup yields CDR1 MGHDK and CDR2 SYGVNS. V gave up 7 bases and J gave up 3 bases; unmatched junction bases: 7. CDR3 length equals 15 residues. This CDR3 reads CASTSGQGLGNTIYF. The CDR3 nucleotides read TGTGCCAGCACCTCGGGACAGGGTCTTGGAAACACCATATATTTT.

The chain links TRBV2 to TRBJ1-1; TRBD1 is a possible D gene (5 bases). CDR3 size: 12 residues. The germline V and J ends were trimmed by 8 bases and 3 bases, with 10 bases remaining between them. Germline CDR1 and CDR2: SNHLY and FYNNEI. CDR3 bases: TGTGCCAGCCGACAGTTTCACACTGAAGCTTTCTTT. It yields the protein CASRQFHTEAFF.

The chain carries TRBV7-6 and TRBJ2-7; D gene ambiguous. The CDR3 is 14 amino acids. Between the trimmed V and J ends, which lost 4 bases and 3 bases, there was a span of 13 bases. Germline lookup yields CDR1 SGHVS and CDR2 FNYEAQ. CDR3 amino acids: CASSWPPVIYEQYF. The CDR3, as DNA: TGTGCCAGCAGCTGGCCGCCCGTTATCTACGAGCAGTACTTC.

The chain combines TRBV7-6 with TRBJ2-7; 8 bases are a match to TRBD1. Trimming at V came to 5 bases and at J to 2 bases, leaving 8 bases not matched to a gene. Germline lookup yields CDR1 SGHVS and CDR2 FNYEAQ. The length of the CDR3 is 15 residues. The CDR3 nucleotides read TGTGCCAGCAGCCTGAGGGTGGACAGGGCCTACGAGCAGTACTTC. Translation: CASSLRVDRAYEQYF. The whole variable domain, filled in from reference TRBV7-6 and TRBJ2-7, reads GAGVSQSPRYKVTKRGQDVALRCDPISGHVSLYWYRQALGQGPEFLTYFNYEAQQDKSGLPNDRFSAERPEGSISTLTIQRTEQRDSAMYRCASSLRVDRAYEQYFGPGTRLTVT.

Comment on this clone: The identical CDR3 is also encoded by other nucleotide sequences in the sample. V gene TRBV6-5 combines with J gene TRBJ1-1; D is ambiguous. Germline CDR1 and CDR2: MNHEY and SVGAGI. The V end was cut by 6 bases, the J end by 7 bases, with 9 bases between. The CDR3 totals 11 residues. CDR3 protein: CASSLSGEAFF. CDR3 nucleotides: TGTGCCAGCAGCTTGAGTGGTGAAGCTTTCTTT.

The chain couples TRBV7-9 to TRBJ1-2, with 9 bases identical to TRBD1. Germline V gene data show CDR1 as SEHNR and CDR2 as FQNEAQ (reference sequence). J lost 7 bases, V lost 4 bases, and 16 bases had no gene match. This CDR3 has 17 residues. The CDR3 loop is CASSSLVLDRGLGGYTF. CDR3 nucleotide sequence: TGTGCCAGCAGCTCCTTGGTTTTAGACAGGGGGTTAGGTGGCTACACCTTC.

This chain links TRBV5-8 with TRBJ2-1, with 7 nucleotides matching TRBD2. V was clipped by 4 bases and J by 6 bases; unmatched bases: 19. Germline-derived CDR1 and CDR2 are SGHTS and YDEGEE. CDR3 size: 18 residues. The DNA for the CDR3 is TGTGCCAGCAGCGTGACCGGGACTAAAGTCCTAAGAGGCAATGAGCAGTTCTTC. This gives the protein CASSVTGTKVLRGNEQFF.

The rearrangement links TRBV9 to TRBJ2-7, with 8 nucleotides matching TRBD1. With V trimmed by 3 bases and J by 2 bases, 4 bases remained unmatched. CDR1 and CDR2 from the germline V gene are SGDLS and YYNGEE. This CDR3 is built from 14 residues. The DNA of the CDR3 is TGTGCCAGCAGCGGTTCGGGACAGGCCTACGAGCAGTACTTC. It specifies CASSGSGQAYEQYF. The variable domain in full, with the rest retrieved from reference TRBV9 and TRBJ2-7, is DSGVTQTPKHLITATGQRVTLRCSPRSGDLSVYWYQQSLDQGLQFLIQYYNGEERAKGNILERFSAQQFPDLHSELNLSSLELGDSALYFCASSGSGQAYEQYFGPGTRLTVT.

The chain employs TRBV7-6 and TRBJ2-2; perhaps TRBD2 as D (6 bases). Germline CDR1 is SGHVS and CDR2 is FNYEAQ. V shed 2 bases and J shed 4 bases, with 11 bases lying between them. The CDR3 has 15 amino acids. The DNA of the CDR3 is TGTGCCAGCAGCTTACAGCGGGCTGGCACCGGGGAGCTGTTTTTT. Translated: CASSLQRAGTGELFF.

The rearrangement joins TRBV6-6 to TRBJ2-4; possible D gene TRBD2, 6 bases. CDR3 length equals 16 residues. The germline gives CDR1 MNHNY, CDR2 SVGAGI (reference sequence). Trimming took 5 bases from V and 0 from J, leaving 14 bases between them. CDR3: CASSGNRAGAKNIQYF. In DNA form, the CDR3 reads TGTGCCAGCAGTGGCAATCGAGCGGGAGCCAAAAACATTCAGTACTTC.

V is TRBV19 and J is TRBJ1-2; TRBD1 matches 7 bases. CDR1 and CDR2 from the germline V gene are LNHDA and SQIVND (reference sequence). V shed 10 bases, J shed 3 bases, and the junction held 5 bases outside the gene matches. The CDR3 totals 12 residues. CDR3 sequence reads: CATSTGDYGYTF. CDR3 in DNA: TGTGCCACTTCAACAGGGGACTATGGCTACACCTTC.

The chain employs TRBV27 and TRBJ2-3, with 7 bases that match TRBD2. Germline V gene data show CDR1 as MNHEY and CDR2 as SMNVEV (reference sequence). V was pared by 3 bases and J by 2 bases, with 11 bases of the junction left unmatched. The CDR3 covers 17 residues. As DNA, the CDR3 is TGTGCCAGCAGTTTCGGTCTAGAGCGGGAATCCACAGATACGCAGTATTTT. Amino acid sequence: CASSFGLERESTDTQYF.